Each of the 30 T cell receptor beta chains below was sequenced from the same sample in a study of T-cell memory formation after mild COVID-19. TCRdb re-derived calls from the 5' RACE reads in MiXCR, one entry per CDR3 protein. The sample holds 400,000 or so distinct CDR3 sequences, 20% seen once. Specimen: PBMCs or a T cell subset sorted from them (not recorded which). The origin of the receptors is an adult woman who had mild COVID-19 (a few samples of this study predate the infection). Cell type and time point are not known.

This clonotype has a handful of counts. The rearrangement links TRBV5-1 to TRBJ1-5; 7 nucleotides match TRBD1. Per germline, CDR1 SGHRS and CDR2 YFSETQ. The CDR3 length is 14 residues. V lost 4 bases, J lost 3 bases, and 4 bases stayed unmatched. The CDR3 protein is CASSTGQPNQPQHF. The DNA for the CDR3 is TGCGCCAGCAGCACGGGACAGCCCAATCAGCCCCAGCATTTT.

This clonotype was seen a handful of times. The rearrangement joins TRBV18 to TRBJ1-5, with 12 bases that match TRBD1. Losses at the gene ends were 6 bases for V and 5 bases for J; bases not matched to a gene: 8. The CDR3 extends over 16 amino acids. Germline V gene sequence: CDR1 KGHSH, CDR2 LQKENI. The CDR3 spells CASSLPGDRGHQPQHF. CDR3 nucleotides: TGTGCCAGCTCTCTACCGGGGGACAGGGGGCATCAGCCCCAGCATTTT. Full variable domain (rest looked up from reference TRBV18 and TRBJ1-5): NAGVMQNPRHLVRRRGQEARLRCSPMKGHSHVYWYRQLPEEGLKFMVYLQKENIIDESGMPKERFSAEFPKEGPSILRIQQVVRGDSAAYFCASSLPGDRGHQPQHFGDGTRLSIL.

This clonotype has ten or more counts. The junction departs from germline at one end; a sequencing error may be responsible. The chain is built from TRBV12-3 or TRBV12-4 and TRBJ2-7; a weak D match, TRBD2 (6 bases). CDR3 size: 13 residues. The CDR3 region is CASRLAASYEQYF. Here the CDR3 DNA reads TGTGCCAGCAGATTAGCGGCCTCCTACGAGCAGTACTTC.

This clonotype was detected many times. The chain employs TRBV20-1 and TRBJ1-2; D perhaps matches TRBD1 (6 bases). CDR1 is DFQATT and CDR2 is SNEGSKA in the germline V gene (reference sequence). CDR3 length equals 19 residues. The V end lost 3 bases, the J end lost 2 bases, and 28 bases lay between the germline ends. DNA for the CDR3: TGCAGTGCTAGTCCAGCGACAACCCGACAACACAGGGACAACTATGGCTACACCTTC. Residues: CSASPATTRQHRDNYGYTF.

The rearrangement links TRBV7-6 to TRBJ1-1, with TRBD1 as a possible D gene (5 bases). Trimming took 4 bases from V and 6 from J, leaving 15 bases between them. The CDR3 has 14 amino acids. Germline V gene lookup returns CDR1 SGHVS and CDR2 FNYEAQ. The CDR3 region is CASSSSLGGSEAFF. Here the CDR3 DNA reads TGTGCCAGCAGCTCCAGCCTCGGGGGGTCTGAAGCTTTCTTT.

This clonotype was observed a few times. The V call is TRBV5-1, the J call TRBJ1-2, with TRBD1 identical over 7 bases. This CDR3 region has 15 residues. In germline, CDR1 is SGHRS, CDR2 YFSETQ. Trimming at V came to 4 bases and at J to 6 bases, leaving 12 bases not matched to a gene. CDR3 coding DNA: TGCGCCAGCAGCCGGGACAGCCCCAAAGTCGATGGCTACACCTTC. Translation gives CASSRDSPKVDGYTF.

This clonotype was recorded at least ten times. The chain recombines TRBV7-8 with TRBJ2-7; 11 positions agree with TRBD1. The germline gives CDR1 SGHVS, CDR2 FQNEAQ. With 1 base clipped from V and 1 base from J, the junction kept 6 bases outside the gene matches. The CDR3 covers 17 residues. CDR3 bases: TGTGCCAGCAGCTTAGGGACAGGGGGCCTCGATTCCTACGAGCAGTACTTC. Translating gives CASSLGTGGLDSYEQYF.

The rearrangement links TRBV7-9 to TRBJ2-1; 8 bases match TRBD2. The CDR3 sequence is 14 residues long. The trim removed 8 bases at V and 6 bases at J, leaving 9 bases unmatched. Germline assignment: CDR1 SEHNR and CDR2 FQNEAQ (reference sequence). The CDR3 DNA is TGTGCCAGCTCCGGGACTAGATTTTCCAATGAGCAGTTCTTC. Protein product: CASSGTRFSNEQFF.

The V gene is TRBV27, the J gene TRBJ1-3; 7 bases agree with TRBD1. V shed 6 bases, J shed 0 bases, and the junction held 8 bases outside the gene matches. The germline CDR1 and CDR2 sequences are MNHEY and SMNVEV (reference sequence). The CDR3 has 16 residues. The CDR3 reads CASRRRQGDSGNTIYF. The CDR3, as DNA: TGTGCCAGCAGAAGGAGACAGGGAGACTCTGGAAACACCATATATTTT.

The chain uses TRBV7-9 and TRBJ2-1; either TRBD1 or TRBD2 may fit D (5 bases each). V gave up 5 bases and J gave up 7 bases, with 18 bases separating them. Germline V gene data show CDR1 as SEHNR and CDR2 as FQNEAQ (reference sequence). This CDR3 contains 15 residues. DNA for the CDR3: TGTGCCAGCAGCCCCGAGGGGCCCAGGGTAAATGAGCAGTTCTTC. Its translation is CASSPEGPRVNEQFF.

This clonotype was counted between two and nine times. V gene TRBV29-1 combines with J gene TRBJ2-3, with 9 nucleotides matching TRBD1. The trim removed 6 bases at V and 3 bases at J, leaving 7 bases unmatched. Germline CDR1 and CDR2: SQVTM and ANQGSEA. The CDR3 covers 14 residues. CDR3 sequence: CSVGLGTGTDTQYF. CDR3 sequence (DNA): TGCAGCGTAGGGCTGGGGACAGGGACAGATACGCAGTATTTT.

This clonotype has a handful of counts. V usage is TRBV12-3 or TRBV12-4 and J usage is TRBJ2-3; D is possibly TRBD2 (6 bases). The CDR3 contains 14 residues. Trimming removed 8 bases at V and 3 bases at J, with 15 bases between. The CDR3 DNA reads as TGTGCCAGCGCTTTTGGCGGGGTGACAGATACGCAGTATTTT. Its translation is CASAFGGVTDTQYF.

This clonotype was seen more than once but under ten times. The J gene is TRBJ1-3, the V gene TRBV5-1; TRBD1 aligns across 8 bases. Per germline, CDR1 SGHRS and CDR2 YFSETQ. Unmatched junction bases numbered 8, after V lost 5 bases and J lost 1 base. The CDR3 has 16 residues. CDR3 amino acids: CASRFGQGTSGNTIYF. The CDR3 DNA reads TGCGCCAGCAGGTTTGGACAGGGAACTTCTGGAAACACCATATATTTT.

The rearrangement links TRBV24-1 to TRBJ1-1; 7 bases match TRBD1. Looked up from germline, CDR1 is KGHDR and CDR2 is SFDVKD. The J segment lost 1 base and the V segment lost 11 bases, leaving 9 bases of the junction unmatched. The CDR3 is made up of 14 amino acids. The CDR3 reads CASQPTGANTEAFF. The CDR3 nucleotides are TGTGCCAGCCAACCCACAGGGGCGAACACTGAAGCTTTCTTT.

This clonotype was counted at least ten times. V is TRBV5-4 and J is TRBJ2-7; weak D call: TRBD2 (7 bases). The CDR3 is 13 residues long. Trimming removed 4 bases at V and 3 bases at J, with 11 bases between. Germline CDR1 and CDR2: SGHNT and YYREEE (reference sequence). The CDR3: CASSRGAVYEQYF. In nucleotides, the CDR3 is TGTGCCAGCAGCCGGGGGGCAGTCTACGAGCAGTACTTC.

This clonotype was counted between two and nine times. The CDR3 sequence: CASSSTLIRVGEQYF. As DNA, the CDR3 is TGTGCCAGCAGTTCTACCCTGATCAGGGTCGGGGAGCAGTACTTC. The gene calls are TRBV12-3 or TRBV12-4 and TRBJ2-7, with a possible D match to TRBD1 (5 bases). The CDR3 has 15 amino acids. V shed 4 bases and J shed 7 bases, with 20 bases lying between them.

This clonotype was seen a few times. The chain combines TRBV29-1 with TRBJ2-1; 14 bases agree with TRBD2. The V segment lost 3 bases and the J segment 8 bases; nucleotides outside the gene matches: 6. This CDR3 is 15 amino acids long. The V gene's germline CDR1 is SQVTM and CDR2 ANQGSEA. CDR3 in amino acids: CSVDGLAGGDDEQFF. The CDR3 DNA sequence: TGCAGCGTTGATGGACTAGCGGGGGGTGACGATGAGCAGTTCTTC.

The CDR3 nucleotides are TGCAGTGCTGGCCCGGACAGGGCCCAGTACTTC. This gives the protein CSAGPDRAQYF. This sequence joins TRBV20-1 and TRBJ2-5; 8 positions match TRBD1. Germline loops: CDR1 DFQATT, CDR2 SNEGSKA (reference sequence). V dropped 5 bases and J dropped 9; count of bases not matched to a gene: 5. The CDR3 is 11 amino acids.

This clonotype turned up a few times. The chain has TRBV4-1 and TRBJ1-1, with D uncertain. Per germline, CDR1 MGHRA and CDR2 YSYEKL. The CDR3 runs 14 residues. Trimming took off 8 bases at V and 4 bases at J, with 17 bases between the two ends. Written as DNA, the CDR3 is TGCGCCAGCTGCCCCCAAAAGGGTAGCACTGAAGCTTTCTTT. Translation: CASCPQKGSTEAFF.

There are a few counts of this clonotype. This chain connects TRBV24-1 to TRBJ2-7, with D perhaps matching TRBD1 (6 bases). Germline V CDR1 and CDR2: KGHDR, SFDVKD. Trimming pared 4 bases from V and 0 bases from J, leaving 18 bases between. The CDR3 is 17 amino acids. The CDR3 protein is CATSDSKGTYSSYEQYF. CDR3 DNA: TGTGCCACCAGTGACTCCAAAGGGACATATAGCTCCTACGAGCAGTACTTC.

The genes are TRBV12-3 or TRBV12-4 and TRBJ1-5; D is possibly TRBD1 (6 bases). Trimming left V 6 bases short and J 2 bases short, with 11 bases between. The CDR3 runs to 14 residues. CDR3 protein: CASSRQERNQPQHF. DNA for the CDR3: TGTGCCAGCAGCCGACAGGAGCGCAATCAGCCCCAGCATTTT.

In this sample, this clonotype turned up a few times. The chain employs TRBV7-2 and TRBJ2-5; TRBD1 matches at 7 bases. The CDR3 is made up of 14 amino acids. Germline V gene sequence: CDR1 SGHTA, CDR2 FQGNSA. J gave up 5 bases and V 5 bases, and 8 bases lay outside the gene matches. The CDR3 is CASSQRGQKETQYF. CDR3 DNA: TGTGCCAGCAGCCAAAGGGGGCAGAAGGAGACCCAGTACTTC.

The chain uses TRBV5-1 and TRBJ1-2; D is possibly TRBD1 (5 bases). The CDR3 is 15 residues long. The V gene's germline CDR1 is SGHRS and CDR2 YFSETQ. The ends were cut back, 0 bases at V and 2 bases at J, with 11 bases in the middle. The CDR3 sequence is CASSLDPGRNYGYTF. CDR3 sequence (DNA): TGCGCCAGCAGCTTGGATCCAGGGCGGAACTATGGCTACACCTTC.

At least ten counts were recorded for this clonotype. The gene calls are TRBV7-9 and TRBJ2-7; the D is unclear. Germline values: CDR1 SEHNR, CDR2 FQNEAQ (reference sequence). The CDR3 totals 15 residues. The ends were cut back, 4 bases at V and 2 bases at J, with 15 bases in the middle. CDR3 amino acids: CASSSRAGIPYEQYF. As DNA, the CDR3 is TGTGCCAGCAGCTCCCGTGCCGGTATTCCCTACGAGCAGTACTTC.

In this sample, this clonotype turned up many times. This rearrangement joins TRBV10-3 to TRBJ2-7, with D uncertain. V was clipped by 5 bases and J by 2 bases, with 13 bases between them. The germline V gene encodes CDR1 ENHRY and CDR2 SYGVKD. This CDR3 has 14 residues. For the CDR3, the DNA is TGTGCCATCAGTCGGACGGCAGATACCTACGAGCAGTACTTC. Translation: CAISRTADTYEQYF.

Many counts were recorded for this clonotype. The rearrangement links TRBV7-2 to TRBJ2-7, with 12 positions matching TRBD2. The V gene end was trimmed by 5 bases and the J gene end by 10 bases; junction bases not matched to a gene: 6. The CDR3 sequence is 13 residues long. Germline CDR1 and CDR2: SGHTA and FQGNSA. The CDR3: CASSPRLAGAQYF. CDR3 in DNA: TGTGCCAGCAGCCCCCGACTAGCGGGAGCCCAGTACTTC.

V is TRBV12-3 or TRBV12-4 and J is TRBJ2-2; a possible D gene is TRBD1 (7 bases). The V gene lost 2 bases and the J gene lost 5 bases, with 9 bases spanning the gap. CDR3 length: 14 residues. The CDR3 is CASSLQGGTGELFF. CDR3 DNA sequence: TGTGCCAGCAGTTTACAGGGGGGAACCGGGGAGCTGTTTTTT.

The chain carries TRBV6-1 and TRBJ1-4; a possible D gene is TRBD1 (6 bases). The CDR3 totals 16 residues. The V end was cut by 3 bases, the J end by 3 bases, with 14 bases between. Germline loops: CDR1 MNHNS, CDR2 SASEGT. This CDR3 reads CASSDYREGSNEKLFF. In DNA form, the CDR3 reads TGTGCCAGCAGTGACTACAGGGAGGGATCTAATGAAAAACTGTTTTTT.

This chain uses TRBV7-9 with TRBJ2-4, with 7 positions matching TRBD2. Germline V gene lookup returns CDR1 SEHNR and CDR2 FQNEAQ (reference sequence). The V segment lost 5 bases and the J segment 1 base; nucleotides outside the gene matches: 11. CDR3 size: 17 residues. The CDR3 DNA reads TGTGCCAGCAGCCCCAGATCGCGGGGGAACGCCAAAAACATTCAGTACTTC. Protein sequence: CASSPRSRGNAKNIQYF.

At least ten counts were recorded for this clonotype. V gene TRBV7-2 combines with J gene TRBJ2-3; D may be TRBD2 (6 bases). V lost 3 bases and J 6 bases, leaving 13 bases between the germline ends. Germline assignment: CDR1 SGHTA and CDR2 FQGNSA. The CDR3 length is 14 residues. The CDR3 protein is CASSLLLALDTQYF. CDR3 bases: TGTGCCAGCAGCTTGCTCCTAGCGCTGGATACGCAGTATTTT. Drawing the rest from reference TRBV7-2 and TRBJ2-3, the complete variable domain is GAGVSQSPSNKVTEKGKDVELRCDPISGHTALYWYRQSLGQGLEFLIYFQGNSAPDKSGLPSDRFSAERTGGSVSTLTIQRTQQEDSAVYLCASSLLLALDTQYFGPGTRLTVL.